A single T cell receptor beta chain is shown here with its context. Its antigen is as yet unknown. This table comes from immunoSEQ multiplex PCR, and its TCRdb copy is limited to in-frame clones, with some not included. The sample has about 82,000 clones, 90% seen once. Germline CDR1 is SGHDT and CDR2 is YYEEEE. The CDR3 contains 12 residues. V lost 0 bases and J 3 bases, leaving 4 bases between the germline ends. The data originate from a study of T cell responses to AZD1222 COVID-19 vaccine. Study findings and constraints: Regions 160-218 and 743-854 held dominance among vaccine-associated CD4 TCRs, which spanned spike. Reportedly, nearly half the spike-specific TCRs target unmutated variant regions.

The sequenced sample was peripheral blood, obtained on day 0 of AZD1222 vaccination. This TCR was sampled from an adult in good health. This chain joins TRBV5-6 and TRBJ2-7; D ambiguous. The CDR3: CASSLADYEQYF. DNA for the CDR3: TGTGCCAGCAGCTTGGCGGACTACGAGCAGTACTTC. Full variable domain (rest looked up from reference TRBV5-6 and TRBJ2-7): DAGVTQSPTHLIKTRGQQVTLRCSPKSGHDTVSWYQQALGQGPQFIFQYYEEEERQRGNFPDRFSGHQFPNYSSELNVNALLLGDSALYLCASSLADYEQYFGPGTRLTVT.